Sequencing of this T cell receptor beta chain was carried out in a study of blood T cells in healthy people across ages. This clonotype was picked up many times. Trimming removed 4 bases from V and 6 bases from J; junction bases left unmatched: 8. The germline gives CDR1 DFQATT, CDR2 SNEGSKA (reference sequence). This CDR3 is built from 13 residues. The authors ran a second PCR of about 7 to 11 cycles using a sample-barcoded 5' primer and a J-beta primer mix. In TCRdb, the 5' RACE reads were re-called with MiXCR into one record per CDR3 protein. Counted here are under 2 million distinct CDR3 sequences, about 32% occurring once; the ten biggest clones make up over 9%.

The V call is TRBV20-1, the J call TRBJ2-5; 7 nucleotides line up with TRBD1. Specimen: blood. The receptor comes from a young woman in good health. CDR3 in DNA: TGCAGTGCTACACGACAGGGTGGGAAGACCCAGTACTTC. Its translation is CSATRQGGKTQYF.